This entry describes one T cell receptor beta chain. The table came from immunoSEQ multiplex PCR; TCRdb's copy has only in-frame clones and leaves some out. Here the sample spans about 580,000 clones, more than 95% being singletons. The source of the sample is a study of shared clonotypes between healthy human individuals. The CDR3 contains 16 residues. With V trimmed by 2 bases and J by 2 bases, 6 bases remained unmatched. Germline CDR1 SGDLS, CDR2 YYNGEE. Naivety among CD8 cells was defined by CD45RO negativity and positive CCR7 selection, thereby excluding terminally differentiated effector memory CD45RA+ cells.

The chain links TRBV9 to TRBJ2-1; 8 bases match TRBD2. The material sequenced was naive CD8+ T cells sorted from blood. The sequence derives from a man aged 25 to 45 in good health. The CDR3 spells CASSVYSGNTYNEQFF. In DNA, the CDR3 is TGTGCCAGCAGCGTTTATAGCGGGAATACCTACAATGAGCAGTTCTTC.